These 5 T cell receptor beta chains came from one sample sequenced in a study of blood T cell repertoires in COVID-19. Method: immunoSEQ multiplex PCR; TCRdb's copy keeps in-frame clones and lacks some. Among around 330,000 clones, around 90% were seen once, and the ten largest hold 8.5% to 10%. Material for sequencing was PBMCs or T cells enriched from blood (not recorded which). These receptors were taken from a woman aged 18 to 35 who had recovered from COVID-19.

The chain links TRBV28 to TRBJ2-2; 7 bases line up with TRBD1. The J segment lost 4 bases and the V segment lost 1 base, leaving 9 bases of the junction unmatched. The germline gives CDR1 MDHEN, CDR2 SYDVKM. This CDR3 spans 17 amino acids. DNA of the CDR3: TGTGCCAGCAGTTTATATTACGGTCAGGGGGTCACCGGGGAGCTGTTTTTT. The encoded protein is CASSLYYGQGVTGELFF.

The rearrangement uses TRBV25-1 and TRBJ2-1; 9 positions match TRBD2. V was clipped by 2 bases and J by 6 bases; unmatched bases: 11. Germline CDR1 MGHDK, CDR2 SYGVNS. This CDR3 has 17 amino acids. CDR3 coding DNA: TGTGCCAGCAGTGAACTCGAAGGGGCTAGCGGGACCAATGAGCAGTTCTTC. Translating it yields CASSELEGASGTNEQFF.

V is TRBV28 and J is TRBJ2-3; weak D call: TRBD2 (6 bases). CDR1 and CDR2 from the germline V gene are MDHEN and SYDVKM. The CDR3 is made up of 14 amino acids. The germline V and J ends were trimmed by 2 bases and 0 bases, with 6 bases remaining between them. CDR3 sequence reads: CASSLAGSTDTQYF. Written as DNA, the CDR3 is TGTGCCAGCAGTTTAGCGGGAAGCACAGATACGCAGTATTTT.

The genes are TRBV15 and TRBJ1-2; 12 bases fit TRBD1. Germline V gene sequence: CDR1 LNHNV, CDR2 YYDKDF (reference sequence). This CDR3 region has 17 residues. After removal of 1 base from V and 8 bases from J, the junction contained 11 bases not matched to a gene. CDR3 nucleotide sequence: TGTGCCACCAGCAGAGGAGGCCGGGACAGGGGGCGTGAAGGCTACACCTTC. Protein sequence: CATSRGGRDRGREGYTF.

The chain combines TRBV4-1 with TRBJ1-5; TRBD1 matches at 9 bases. CDR1 and CDR2 (germline): MGHRA, YSYEKL. V shed 1 base, J shed 2 bases, and the junction held 3 bases outside the gene matches. The CDR3 sequence is 16 residues long. The CDR3 DNA follows: TGCGCCAGCAGCCAAGGGGACAGGGTCGGCAATCAGCCCCAGCATTTT. Its translation: CASSQGDRVGNQPQHF.